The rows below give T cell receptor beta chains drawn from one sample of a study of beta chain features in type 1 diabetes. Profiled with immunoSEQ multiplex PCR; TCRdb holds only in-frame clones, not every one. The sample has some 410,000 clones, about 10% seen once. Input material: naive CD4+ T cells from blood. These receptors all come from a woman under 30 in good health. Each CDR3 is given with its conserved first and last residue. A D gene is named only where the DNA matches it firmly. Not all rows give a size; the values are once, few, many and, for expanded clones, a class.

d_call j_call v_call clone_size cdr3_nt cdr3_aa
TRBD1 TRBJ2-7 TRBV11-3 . TGTGCCAGCAGTCCAACACGGACAGGGAACGAGCAGTACTTC CASSPTRTGNEQYF
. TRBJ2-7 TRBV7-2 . TGTGCCAGCAGCTTAGTCAGGGCGGAGCAGTACTTC CASSLVRAEQYF
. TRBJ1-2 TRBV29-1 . TGCAGCGTTGGGTTTAGCAGGGGAGGAGGCTACACCTTC CSVGFSRGGGYTF
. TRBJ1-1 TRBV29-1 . TGCAGCGTTGAGGTGGGGGCGAACACTGAAGCTTTCTTT CSVEVGANTEAFF
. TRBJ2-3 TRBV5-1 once TGCGCCAGCAGCTTGATAGGGGATACGCAGTATTTT CASSLIGDTQYF
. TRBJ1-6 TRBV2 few TGTGCCAGCAGCGTACTGATCGGGAATTCACCCCTCCACTTT CASSVLIGNSPLHF
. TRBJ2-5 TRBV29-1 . TGCAGCGTTGTCGGGGTGGGGACGGAGACCCAGTACTTC CSVVGVGTETQYF
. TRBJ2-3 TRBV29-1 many TGCAGCGTTGACCGCGGGACAGATACGCAGTATTTT CSVDRGTDTQYF
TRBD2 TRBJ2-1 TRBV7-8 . TGTGCCAGCAGCTTAGTGGGACTAGCGGGGCTATACAATGAGCAGTTCTTC CASSLVGLAGLYNEQFF
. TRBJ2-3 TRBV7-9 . TGTGCCAGCAGCTTAGCAGTGAGGAGGGACAGCACAGATACGCAGTATTTT CASSLAVRRDSTDTQYF
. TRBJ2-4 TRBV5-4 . TGTGCCAGCAGCCCCGAGACAGGGCGGGATTGGAACATTCAGTACTTC CASSPETGRDWNIQYF
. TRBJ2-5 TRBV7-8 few TGTGCCAGCAGCCAGGGGGAGGGACGGCCCCAAGAGACCCAGTACTTC CASSQGEGRPQETQYF
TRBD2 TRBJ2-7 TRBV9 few TGTGCCAGCAGCACCGGACTAGCGGTAACCTACGAGCAGTACTTC CASSTGLAVTYEQYF
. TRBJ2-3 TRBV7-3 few TGTGCCAGCAGCCTGGTCGGAGATACGCAGTATTTT CASSLVGDTQYF
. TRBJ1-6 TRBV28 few TGTGCCAGCAGTTTAATTCCCAACGGTTCACCCCTCCACTTT CASSLIPNGSPLHF
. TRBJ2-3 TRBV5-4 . TGTGCCAGCAGCTACCACACAGATACGCAGTATTTT CASSYHTDTQYF
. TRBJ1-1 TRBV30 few TGTGCCTACAACTTCGGACAGACTGAAGCTTTCTTT CAYNFGQTEAFF
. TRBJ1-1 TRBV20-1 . TGCAGCGCCAGGACTGAAGCTTTCTTT CSARTEAFF
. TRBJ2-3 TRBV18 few TGTGCCAGCTCACCACCGGTTTATTTT CASSPPVYF
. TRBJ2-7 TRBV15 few TGTGCCACCAGCAGAGAATTGCATAGCTCCTACGAGCAGTACTTC CATSRELHSSYEQYF
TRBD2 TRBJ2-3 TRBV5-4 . TGTGCCAGCAGGGCTAGCGGGAGCGCAGATACGCAGTATTTT CASRASGSADTQYF
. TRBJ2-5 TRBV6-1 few TGTGCCAGCAGTGAAGCATGGCAGGAAGAGACCCAGTACTTC CASSEAWQEETQYF
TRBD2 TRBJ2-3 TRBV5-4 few TGTGCCAGCAGCCGGACTAGCGGTAGCACAGATACGCAGTATTTT CASSRTSGSTDTQYF
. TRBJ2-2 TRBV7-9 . TGTGCCAGCACCAAATGGACAGGGAGGGCCGGGGAGCTGTTTTTT CASTKWTGRAGELFF
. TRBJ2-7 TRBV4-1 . TGCGCCAGCAGCCAAGATTCCGAACAGGGGAGGAAGCGGGACCACGAGCAGTACTTC CASSQDSEQGRKRDHEQYF
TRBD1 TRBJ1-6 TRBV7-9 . TGTGCCAGCAGCTTAGCGGTGGCAGGGGGGAGGCCCCTCCACTTT CASSLAVAGGRPLHF
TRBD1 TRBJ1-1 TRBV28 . TGTGCCAGCAGCGCCCGACAGGGTTGGAACACTGAAGCTTTCTTT CASSARQGWNTEAFF
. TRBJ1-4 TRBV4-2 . TGTGCCAGCAGCCAAGACACCTTAGTAGGGGACGAAAAACTGTTTTTT CASSQDTLVGDEKLFF
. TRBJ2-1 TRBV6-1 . TGTGCCAGCAGTGAAGTACGGGCGGGGCCGCAGTTCTTC CASSEVRAGPQFF
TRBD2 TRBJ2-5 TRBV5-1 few TGCGCCAGCAGCGGGGGACTAGCGGGAGTCGAGACCCAGTACTTC CASSGGLAGVETQYF
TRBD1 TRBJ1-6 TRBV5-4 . TGTGCCAGCAGTTTAGGGTGGCAGGGGGAGTCACCCCTCCACTTT CASSLGWQGESPLHF
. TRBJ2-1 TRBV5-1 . TGCGCCAGCAGCTATTCGGACGGTGGTTACAATGAGCAGTTCTTC CASSYSDGGYNEQFF
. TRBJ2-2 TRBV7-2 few TGTGCCAGCAGCTTAGTTGCGAACACCGGGGAGCTGTTTTTT CASSLVANTGELFF